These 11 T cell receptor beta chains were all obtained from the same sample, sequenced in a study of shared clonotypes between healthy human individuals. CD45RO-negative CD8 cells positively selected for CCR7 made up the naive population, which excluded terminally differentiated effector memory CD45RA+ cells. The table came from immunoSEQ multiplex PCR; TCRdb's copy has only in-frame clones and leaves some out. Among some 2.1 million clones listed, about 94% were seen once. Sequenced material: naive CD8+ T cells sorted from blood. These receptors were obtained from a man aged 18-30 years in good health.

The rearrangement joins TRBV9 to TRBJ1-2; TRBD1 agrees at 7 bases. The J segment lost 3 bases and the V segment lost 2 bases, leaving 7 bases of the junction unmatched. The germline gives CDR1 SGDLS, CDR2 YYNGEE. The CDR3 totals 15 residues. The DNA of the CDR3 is TGTGCCAGCAGCGTCGACAGGGCAGAGGACTATGGCTACACCTTC. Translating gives CASSVDRAEDYGYTF.

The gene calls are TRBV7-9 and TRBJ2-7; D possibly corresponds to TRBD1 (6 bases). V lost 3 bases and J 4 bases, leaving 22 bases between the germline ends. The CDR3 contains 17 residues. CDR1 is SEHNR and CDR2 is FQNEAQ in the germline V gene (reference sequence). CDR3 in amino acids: CASSFLDSLSLEYEQYF. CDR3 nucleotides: TGTGCCAGCAGCTTCTTGGACAGCCTCAGTTTAGAGTACGAGCAGTACTTC.

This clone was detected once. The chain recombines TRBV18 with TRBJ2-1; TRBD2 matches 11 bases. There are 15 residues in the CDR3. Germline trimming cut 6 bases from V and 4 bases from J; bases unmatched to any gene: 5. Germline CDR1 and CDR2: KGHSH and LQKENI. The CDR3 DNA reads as TGTGCCAGCTCGCCTAGCGGGGGGCCATACAATGAGCAGTTCTTC. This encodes CASSPSGGPYNEQFF.

The CDR3 region is CASSSTSLEGADTQYF. The CDR3, as DNA: TGTGCCAGCAGCTCGACTAGCCTTGAGGGTGCAGATACGCAGTATTTT. This sequence joins TRBV13 and TRBJ2-3; 7 bases map to TRBD2. Germline CDR1 PRHDT, CDR2 FYEKMQ (reference sequence). This CDR3 is 16 amino acids long. V was pared by 4 bases and J by 4 bases, with 11 bases of the junction left unmatched.

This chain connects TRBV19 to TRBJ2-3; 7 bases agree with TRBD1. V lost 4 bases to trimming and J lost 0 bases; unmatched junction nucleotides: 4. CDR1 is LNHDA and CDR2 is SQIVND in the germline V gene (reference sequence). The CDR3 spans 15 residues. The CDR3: CASSTGTASTDTQYF. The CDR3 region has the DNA TGTGCCAGTAGTACCGGGACAGCTAGCACAGATACGCAGTATTTT. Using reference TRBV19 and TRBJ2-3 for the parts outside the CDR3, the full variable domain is DGGITQSPKYLFRKEGQNVTLSCEQNLNHDAMYWYRQDPGQGLRLIYYSQIVNDFQKGDIAEGYSVSREKKESFPLTVTSAQKNPTAFYLCASSTGTASTDTQYFGPGTRLTVL.

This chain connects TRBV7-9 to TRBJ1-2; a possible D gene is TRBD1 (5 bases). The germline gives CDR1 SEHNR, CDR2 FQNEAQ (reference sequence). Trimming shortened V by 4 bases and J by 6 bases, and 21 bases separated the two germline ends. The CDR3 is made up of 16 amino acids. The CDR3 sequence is CASSSTSVPGKNGYTF. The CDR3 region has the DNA TGTGCCAGCAGCTCCACATCAGTCCCAGGGAAAAATGGCTACACCTTC.

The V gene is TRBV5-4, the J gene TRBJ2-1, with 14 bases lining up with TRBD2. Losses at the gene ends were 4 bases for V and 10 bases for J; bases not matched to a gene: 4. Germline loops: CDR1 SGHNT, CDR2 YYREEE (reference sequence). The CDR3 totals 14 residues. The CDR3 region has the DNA TGTGCCAGCAGCGAGACTAGCGGGGGGGCGGAGCAGTTCTTC. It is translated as CASSETSGGAEQFF. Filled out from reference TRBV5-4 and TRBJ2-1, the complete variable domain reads ETGVTQSPTHLIKTRGQQVTLRCSSQSGHNTVSWYQQALGQGPQFIFQYYREEENGRGNFPPRFSGLQFPNYSSELNVNALELDDSALYLCASSETSGGAEQFFGPGTRLTVL.

The CDR3 region is CATQALNREVETQYF. The CDR3 DNA is TGTGCCACCCAGGCTCTAAACAGGGAGGTGGAGACCCAGTACTTC. This sequence joins TRBV27 and TRBJ2-5; TRBD1 or TRBD2 may be the D gene (6 bases each). This CDR3 comprises 15 residues. V was shortened by 10 bases and J by 5 bases, with 23 bases between the two germline ends. CDR1 and CDR2 (germline): MNHEY, SMNVEV (reference sequence).

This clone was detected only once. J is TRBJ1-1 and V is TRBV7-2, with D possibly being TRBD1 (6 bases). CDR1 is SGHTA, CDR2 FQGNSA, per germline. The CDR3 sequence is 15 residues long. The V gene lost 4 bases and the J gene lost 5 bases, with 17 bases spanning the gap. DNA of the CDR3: TGTGCCAGCAGCTCTCCCGGCCAGGGGTGGACTGAAGCTTTCTTT. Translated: CASSSPGQGWTEAFF. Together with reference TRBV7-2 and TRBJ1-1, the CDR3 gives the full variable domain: GAGVSQSPSNKVTEKGKDVELRCDPISGHTALYWYRQSLGQGLEFLIYFQGNSAPDKSGLPSDRFSAERTGGSVSTLTIQRTQQEDSAVYLCASSSPGQGWTEAFFGQGTRLTVV.

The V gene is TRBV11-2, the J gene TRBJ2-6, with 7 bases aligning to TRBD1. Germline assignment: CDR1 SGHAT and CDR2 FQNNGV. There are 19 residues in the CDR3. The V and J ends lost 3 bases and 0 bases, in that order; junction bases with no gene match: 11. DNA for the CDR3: TGTGCCAGCAGCTTGGGACAGACAGGCCCCAGCTCTGGGGCCAACGTCCTGACTTTC. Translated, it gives CASSLGQTGPSSGANVLTF.

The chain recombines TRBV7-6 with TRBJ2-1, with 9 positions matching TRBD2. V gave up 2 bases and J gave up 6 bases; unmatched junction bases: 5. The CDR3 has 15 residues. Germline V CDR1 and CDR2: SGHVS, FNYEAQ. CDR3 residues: CASSLSAGGPNEQFF. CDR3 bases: TGTGCCAGCAGCTTATCGGCGGGAGGGCCCAATGAGCAGTTCTTC.